These 3 T cell receptor beta chains share one sample of origin, sequenced in a study of T cell repertoires in cytomegalovirus infection. One entry per CDR3 protein results from TCRdb running MiXCR on the reads. There are under 800,000 distinct CDR3 sequences in the sample; approximately 25% occur only once, and approximately 8% lies in the top ten. Sample: CD8+ T cells from PBMCs. These receptors all stem from a human donor in good health (CMV status not recorded). Some clones in this sample may be carry-over from other donors' samples.

This clonotype was counted many times. This sequence joins TRBV7-3 and TRBJ2-5; D gene ambiguous. The CDR3 sequence is 15 residues long. With 1 base removed from V and 4 bases from J, the gap between germline ends came to 13 bases. The germline V gene has CDR1 SGHTA and CDR2 FQGTGA. The CDR3, as DNA: TGTGCCAGCAGCTTAAATGTGGGTTGGGGAGAGACCCAGTACTTC. It codes for CASSLNVGWGETQYF.

This sequence joins TRBV14 and TRBJ1-2; D might be TRBD1 (5 bases). V lost 4 bases and J lost 2, with 11 bases in between. The CDR3 extends over 14 amino acids. CDR1 and CDR2 from the germline V gene are SGHDN and FVKESK. CDR3 in amino acids: CASSPPDRNYGYTF. CDR3 DNA: TGTGCCAGCAGCCCCCCCGACAGAAACTATGGCTACACCTTC.

V and J are TRBV4-3 and TRBJ2-3, with D possibly matching TRBD1 (6 bases). The germline V gene encodes CDR1 LGHNA and CDR2 YSLEER. The CDR3 length is 16 residues. V shed 4 bases and J shed 4 bases, with 18 bases lying between them. The CDR3 DNA reads TGCGCCAGCAGCCCTGAGACAGGAGTCATCGCAGATACGCAGTATTTT. This translates into CASSPETGVIADTQYF.